These 3 T cell receptor beta chains were sequenced from one sample in a study of vaccination and CD4 T cells after COVID-19. Treatment denoted: approximately nine-day PBMC culture with coronavirus spike peptide pools or control peptides (ViraFEST assay). With the Oncomine TCR Beta short-read assay, DNA from cultured CD4+ T cells was sequenced. TCRdb re-called the PCR reads through MiXCR, storing one row per CDR3 protein. This sample has roughly 16,000 distinct CDR3 sequences, with around half found just once. The antigens for these receptors are not known. This sample comprised CD4+ T cells from blood, cultured in vitro, obtained before SARS-CoV-2 vaccination. The receptors come from a human donor who had recovered from COVID-19.

The J gene is TRBJ1-1, the V gene TRBV28; TRBD1 aligns across 10 bases. V lost 6 bases and J lost 6; bases outside the gene matches: 10. The CDR3 totals 15 residues. Germline V CDR1 and CDR2: MDHEN, SYDVKM. Here the CDR3 reads CASSRRRDRGPEAFF. CDR3 coding DNA: TGTGCCAGCAGCCGCCGAAGAGACAGGGGGCCTGAAGCTTTCTTT.

A few counts support this clonotype. The chain is built from TRBV11-3 and TRBJ1-1; D is possibly TRBD1 (5 bases). The length of the CDR3 is 16 residues. V gave up 5 bases and J gave up 6 bases, with 22 bases separating them. The V gene's germline CDR1 is SGHNT and CDR2 YENEEA. The CDR3 region is CASSEVEGLLAAEAFF. The CDR3 DNA sequence: TGTGCCAGCAGCGAAGTAGAGGGACTTCTCGCCGCTGAAGCTTTCTTT.

The gene calls are TRBV10-3 and TRBJ1-2; tentative D call: TRBD1 (6 bases). CDR1 ENHRY and CDR2 SYGVKD come from the germline V gene. Trimming took off 6 bases at V and 0 bases at J, with 14 bases between the two ends. This CDR3 has 15 residues. The CDR3 DNA reads as TGTGCCATCAGGTCGACAGGCAGAGCTAACTATGGCTACACCTTC. Its translation is CAIRSTGRANYGYTF.